One sample yielded the 15 T cell receptor beta chains listed below, sequenced in a study of blood T cell repertoires in COVID-19. Profiled with immunoSEQ multiplex PCR; TCRdb holds only in-frame clones, not every one. The sample consists of about 260,000 clones, roughly nine tenths of them appearing once. Sequenced: PBMCs or T cells enriched from blood (not recorded which). These receptors originate from a woman under 30 who had recovered from COVID-19.

The rearrangement joins TRBV4-1 to TRBJ1-4; no clear D gene. The CDR3 is made up of 14 amino acids. V lost 3 bases and J 7 bases, leaving 12 bases between the germline ends. Looked up from germline, CDR1 is MGHRA and CDR2 is YSYEKL. The CDR3 DNA sequence: TGCGCCAGCAGCCAGAGGACTGAAGCTGAAAAACTGTTTTTT. This codes for CASSQRTEAEKLFF.

This sequence joins TRBV27 and TRBJ1-1, with 7 bases aligning to TRBD1. From germline, CDR1 is MNHEY and CDR2 SMNVEV (reference sequence). V trimming: 5 bases; J trimming: 1 base; junction bases outside the gene matches: 10. This CDR3 spans 16 amino acids. The CDR3 DNA reads TGTGCCAGCAGTCAAAGATCGACAGGGCGGAACACTGAAGCTTTCTTT. It codes for CASSQRSTGRNTEAFF.

The chain has TRBV9 and TRBJ1-1; D not certain. The V end was cut by 4 bases, the J end by 4 bases, with 11 bases between. The CDR3 extends over 13 amino acids. Germline CDR1 is SGDLS and CDR2 is YYNGEE. Here the CDR3 DNA reads TGTGCCAGCAGCCCGGGGAGGAGCACTGAAGCTTTCTTT. It specifies CASSPGRSTEAFF.

V gene TRBV5-6 combines with J gene TRBJ1-2; D is perhaps TRBD1 (5 bases). V lost 2 bases and J lost 5, with 7 bases in between. The germline V gene has CDR1 SGHDT and CDR2 YYEEEE. The CDR3 has 12 residues. The DNA for the CDR3 is TGTGCCAGCAGCTTCAGGGCGTATGGCTACACCTTC. Protein product: CASSFRAYGYTF.

The V and J genes are TRBV5-1 and TRBJ2-4, with TRBD1 matching over 7 bases. V lost 0 bases and J lost 5; bases outside the gene matches: 2. This CDR3 is built from 14 residues. Germline V gives CDR1 SGHRS, CDR2 YFSETQ. The CDR3 DNA reads TGCGCCAGCAGCTTGGATGGGACAGAAAACATTCAGTACTTC. As protein: CASSLDGTENIQYF.

The chain combines TRBV28 with TRBJ2-1; 12 bases map to TRBD2. The V segment lost 5 bases and the J segment 6 bases; nucleotides outside the gene matches: 5. This CDR3 is built from 15 residues. The germline V gene encodes CDR1 MDHEN and CDR2 SYDVKM. The CDR3 DNA sequence: TGTGCCAGCAGTAGGGGACTAGCGGGTCTCAATGAGCAGTTCTTC. Protein sequence: CASSRGLAGLNEQFF.

The chain employs TRBV6-5 and TRBJ1-1, with 8 bases aligning to TRBD1. Germline loops: CDR1 MNHEY, CDR2 SVGAGI. J was trimmed by 3 bases and V by 7 bases; bases with no gene match: 7. CDR3 length equals 14 residues. This chain's CDR3 is CASTLGQGYTEAFF. The CDR3 bases are TGTGCCAGCACCCTAGGACAGGGATACACTGAAGCTTTCTTT.

The rearrangement uses TRBV2 and TRBJ1-6; 7 positions match TRBD1. Germline V gene lookup returns CDR1 SNHLY and CDR2 FYNNEI. There are 14 residues in the CDR3. The V and J ends lost 4 bases and 7 bases, in that order; junction bases with no gene match: 4. In DNA form, the CDR3 reads TGTGCCAGCAGTGGCCAGGGGGAAAATTCACCCCTCCACTTT. It yields the protein CASSGQGENSPLHF.

This chain links TRBV7-9 with TRBJ1-6, with D perhaps TRBD1 (6 bases). The V end was cut by 5 bases, the J end by 7 bases, with 12 bases between. Germline assignment: CDR1 SEHNR and CDR2 FQNEAQ (reference sequence). CDR3 length: 14 residues. The CDR3 here is CASSLDSDNSPLHF. For the CDR3, the DNA is TGTGCCAGCAGCCTGGACAGCGACAATTCACCCCTCCACTTT.

The chain recombines TRBV7-2 with TRBJ1-1; no clear D gene. The CDR3 is 12 residues long. Germline-derived CDR1 and CDR2 are SGHTA and FQGNSA. V was pared by 1 base and J by 7 bases, with 7 bases between. CDR3 residues: CASSLGRLEAFF. The CDR3 coding sequence is TGTGCCAGCAGCTTAGGACGACTTGAAGCTTTCTTT.

For the CDR3, the DNA is TGTGCCAGCAGCAAGGGACAGGGGAGAGAGACCCAGTACTTC. Its protein product is CASSKGQGRETQYF. This chain links TRBV5-4 with TRBJ2-5, with 10 nucleotides matching TRBD1. Germline trimming cut 4 bases from V and 4 bases from J; bases unmatched to any gene: 4. CDR3 size: 14 residues. The germline CDR1 and CDR2 sequences are SGHNT and YYREEE (reference sequence).

The gene calls are TRBV5-1 and TRBJ1-2; D perhaps matches TRBD1 (5 bases). The CDR3 sequence is 14 residues long. Germline CDR1 and CDR2: SGHRS and YFSETQ. Trimming stripped 4 bases from V and 8 bases from J, with 18 bases between. CDR3 nucleotide sequence: TGCGCCAGCAGCCCGACCTGGAGTCAGGGAGGCTACACCTTC. It codes for CASSPTWSQGGYTF.

This clone is a singleton in its sample. This sequence joins TRBV25-1 and TRBJ2-1, with 11 nucleotides matching TRBD1. The CDR3 covers 16 residues. J lost 4 bases, V lost 1 base, and 3 bases had no gene match. Germline assignment: CDR1 MGHDK and CDR2 SYGVNS. The CDR3 DNA follows: TGTGCCAGCAGTGAATTGGGGACAGGGGGATACAATGAGCAGTTCTTC. This translates into CASSELGTGGYNEQFF.

The J gene is TRBJ2-5, the V gene TRBV27; the match to TRBD2 covers 9 bases. CDR1 MNHEY and CDR2 SMNVEV come from the germline V gene (reference sequence). The V gene end was trimmed by 6 bases and the J gene end by 4 bases; junction bases not matched to a gene: 6. The length of the CDR3 is 14 residues. The CDR3 region is CASSQAGGRETQYF. The CDR3, as DNA: TGTGCCAGCAGCCAAGCGGGGGGCAGAGAGACCCAGTACTTC.

The chain is built from TRBV5-1 and TRBJ2-1; 16 bases line up with TRBD2. CDR1 is SGHRS, CDR2 YFSETQ, per germline. The ends lost 4 bases at V and 8 bases at J; junction bases unmatched: 6. The CDR3 sequence is 16 residues long. The CDR3 DNA is TGCGCCAGCAGCCGAGGGACTAGCGGGGGGGCACATGAGCAGTTCTTC. Translated, it gives CASSRGTSGGAHEQFF.